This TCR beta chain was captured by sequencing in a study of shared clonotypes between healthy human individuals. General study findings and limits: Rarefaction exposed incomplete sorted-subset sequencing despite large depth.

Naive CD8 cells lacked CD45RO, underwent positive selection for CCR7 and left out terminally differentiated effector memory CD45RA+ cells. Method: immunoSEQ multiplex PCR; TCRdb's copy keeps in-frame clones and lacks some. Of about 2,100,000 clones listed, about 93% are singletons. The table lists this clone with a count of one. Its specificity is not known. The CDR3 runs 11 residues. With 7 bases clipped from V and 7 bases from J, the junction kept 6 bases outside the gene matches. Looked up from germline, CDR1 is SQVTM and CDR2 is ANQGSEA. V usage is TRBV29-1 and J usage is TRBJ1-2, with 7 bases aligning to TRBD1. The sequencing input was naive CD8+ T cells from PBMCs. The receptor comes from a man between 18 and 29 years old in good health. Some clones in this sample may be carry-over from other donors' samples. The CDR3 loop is CSAGQKSGYTF. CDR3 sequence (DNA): TGCAGCGCGGGACAGAAAAGTGGCTACACCTTC. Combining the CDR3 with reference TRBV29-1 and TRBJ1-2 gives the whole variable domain SAVISQKPSRDICQRGTSLTIQCQVDSQVTMMFWYRQQPGQSLTLIATANQGSEATYESGFVIDKFPISRPNLTFSTLTVSNMSPEDSSIYLCSAGQKSGYTFGSGTRLTVV.